The present entry profiles one T cell receptor beta chain with its context. Its antigen is unknown. Germline loops: CDR1 SQVTM, CDR2 ANQGSEA. This CDR3 has 14 amino acids. V gave up 3 bases and J gave up 0 bases, with 9 bases separating them. This sample was included in a study of blood T cells in healthy people across ages. The second PCR ran roughly 6 to 11 cycles with a sample-barcoded 5' primer and J-beta primers. TCRdb reprocessed the 5' RACE reads via MiXCR and lists one record per CDR3 protein. Among 1 million or so distinct CDR3 sequences, under 30% were seen once, and the ten largest hold approximately 0.7%. Study conclusions and caveats: Naive T cell percentage strongly correlated with TCR beta diversity.

This sample also belongs to another study, concerning T cells of mothers and their children. In that study: For related and unrelated pairs alike, thymic selection shapes TCR recombination output similarly. The analysis detected no persistent microchimeric T cell clones.

The chain links TRBV29-1 to TRBJ2-4, with TRBD2 as a possible D gene (5 bases). The specimen sequenced was blood. The source of this sequence is a girl aged 2 to 9 in good health. In nucleotides, the CDR3 is TGCAGCGTTGAGTCAGAGGGAGCCAAAAACATTCAGTACTTC. Residues: CSVESEGAKNIQYF.